This T cell receptor (beta chain) came from a study of cytomegalovirus exposure and HLA in healthy donors (dated by TCRdb to the late 2010s). Turning to the overall study: An earlier analysis of around 600 of the donors reported 250 to 300 Gb of sequence data and about 100 million unique TCR beta sequences from some 180 million T cells. An early release that covered 500 to 800 HLA-typed donors contained about 300 gigabases of sequencing data and about 93 million unique TCR sequences. Among the approximately 430 genotyped donors, approximately 82% belonged to the genetic ancestry cluster associated with self-reported Caucasian donors. The study aimed to test whether signatures of past pathogen exposure could be identified by cataloging public T cell receptors. The study used immunosequencing to profile the T cell repertoires of approximately 630 subjects and linked those repertoires to cytomegalovirus serostatus. A separate validation cohort of more than 100 different subjects was used in addition to the 666-subject first cohort. High-throughput TCR immunosequencing, statistical association of individual TCRs with disease status, and machine learning were combined to predict cytomegalovirus infection status. To study patterns of TCR occurrence, a later analysis re-analyzed previously published TCR beta repertoires from 666 donors and added high-resolution HLA genotyping. In the later analysis, no new phenotypic data were used to find candidate immune exposures; instead, reliance was placed on TCR beta sequences and their occurrence across donors. An earlier analysis of approximately 500 of the donors applied high-throughput TCR beta sequencing to assess whether each TCR beta V gene segment acted as functional or pseudogenic. Alongside the repertoire data, information on donor age, sex, ethnicity and CMV serostatus was compiled. A later genetic analysis used genome-wide SNP genotypes for about 65% of the roughly 670 donors, treating that subset as a discovery cohort. Every repertoire in the discovery cohort had been generated on one and the same sequencing platform. HLA typing covered class I and class II loci at four-digit resolution. The number of donors typed differed by locus, with roughly 629-640 for A, B, C, DRB1 and DQB1, around 520 for DQA1, 600 to 610 for DPA1, and some 440 for DPB1. Four to six DR-DQ haplotypes were handled as single units for association and clustering, since linkage in the cohort was strong. Among several hundred genotyped donors of the cohort, an average of around 250,000 unique TCR beta nucleotide sequences was sequenced per donor, of which roughly 17% were non-productive. Study-wide findings and limitations: A later analysis found that HLA-associated TCR beta chains were more clonally expanded and had lower generation probabilities than equally common non-associated chains. A group of highly shared sequence variants was considered likely to be a technical artifact of the sequencing pipeline. Some IMGT-functional V segments, including TRBV6-2 and TRBV6-3, could not be told apart with the 87-base-pair reads, so those segments were excluded. The earlier analysis of a few hundred of the donors excluded fewer than 20 rarely observed V segments, including chromosome 9 orphons, because counts were too low. The only immune exposure information available for the cohort was CMV serostatus. A further reported finding was that TCR beta sequences accurately predicted the HLA-A and HLA-B alleles for most subjects in the first cohort. According to a later analysis, TCR association rates differed among HLA loci, with DRB1 alleles showing the most associated TCRs and HLA-C alleles showing the fewest. Compared with the roughly 700-donor mean, donors in an Asian-associated ancestry cluster had fewer N-insertions in productive TCRs, according to a later genetic analysis. According to the authors, the approach could potentially be generalized to other disease states and immunological phenotypes. In vitro tests confirmed that a few of the cytomegalovirus-associated TCR beta chains recognize cytomegalovirus antigens. Broadly in line with IMGT annotations, most TCR beta V segments showed up in productive rearrangements about 87% or about 30% of the time in an earlier analysis of 450 to 600 of the donors. Linkage disequilibrium might explain the correlated functional status among segregating V segments, but an unknown experimental factor could not be excluded. While some public TCRs were present in many individuals, most TCR sequences turned up only very rarely across donors. In a later analysis, several top co-occurrence clusters were reported to appear linked to parvovirus B19, influenza, CMV and Epstein-Barr virus. Assigning TCR associations to individual alleles was difficult when HLA alleles, especially DR and DQ, strongly co-occurred. The study listed approximately 160 TCR beta chains as associated with cytomegalovirus. Presence/absence analyses assumed roughly uniform sequencing depth across donors, an assumption that may not hold. In a later genetic analysis, a missense DCLRE1C variant was associated with V-gene and J-gene trimming of TCR beta chains, and the association was replicated in an independent cohort. In both the original and validation cohorts, the classifier was reported to diagnose cytomegalovirus status with high specificity and sensitivity. Most CMV-associated TCR beta chains appeared to be HLA-restricted in a later analysis, and the HLA associations seemed to be driven largely by CMV exposure. In a later analysis, 16,951 TCR beta sequences were associated with specific HLA alleles at a false discovery rate of 0.05. This cohort had only TCR beta chains sequenced, and the lack of alpha or paired-chain data limited which features could be detected. Because some donors lacked HLA typing at each locus, the association tests relied only on the typed subset.

The cohort was made up of approximately 700 healthy bone marrow donors. At the time of sampling, every cohort member was nominally healthy, though immune exposures that went unrecorded were likely present. The donor tested CMV seropositive and was one of the 289 seropositive cohort members. A peripheral blood sample was collected from each donor, and TCR beta sequencing was performed on peripheral blood mononuclear cells. Genomic DNA extraction from the blood cell samples was performed with the Qiagen DNeasy Blood Extraction Kit. From its cysteine to its phenylalanine, the CDR3 spans 12 amino acids. Left in the record is the CDR3 DNA by itself, 36 bases read in frame from the first base. From the germline V gene (reference sequence), CDR1 is GTSNPN and CDR2 is SVGIG. V loses 2 bases, J loses 7 bases, and the germline ends lie 9 bases apart. Library prep was done by the immunoSEQ multiplex PCR assay. A mixture of 60 forward primers for TCR Vbeta segments and 13 reverse primers for TCR Jbeta segments was used in the multiplex PCR. The CDR3 region of rearranged TCR beta genes was amplified from genomic DNA by a multiplex PCR assay. Amplified TCR beta libraries were sequenced as 87-base-pair reads on the Illumina HiSeq System. In the paper's pipeline: A later analysis tallied about 77 million unique TCR beta chains across the approximately 670 repertoires, and some 10 million of those chains were shared by two or more donors. To remove PCR and sequencing errors, raw reads were error-corrected and collapsed into unique sequences using a nearest-neighbor algorithm that merged closely related sequences. To assign V, D and J gene segments, CDR3 sequences were aligned to IMGT reference sequences. For a sequence to be retained, at least a six-nucleotide match to both a V gene segment and a J gene segment was required. Rearrangements were called productive when the CDR3 lacked stop codons and stayed in frame with V and J; all others were non-productive. CDR3 was defined by IMGT convention, running from the second conserved V-encoded cysteine to the conserved J-encoded phenylalanine. In an earlier analysis of around 540 of the donors, sequences lacking an unambiguous match to a single V gene segment were excluded. An earlier analysis of a few hundred of the donors classified V segments as functional when productive rearrangements were above 56.7% and as segregating when the standard deviation between donors was above 5%. To diagnose cytomegalovirus status from the catalog of TCR beta chain sequences, a statistical classification framework was built. In a later analysis, V and J genes were assigned by comparing TCR nucleotide sequences against IMGT/GENE-DB human TR gene sequences. Using the TCRdist pipeline, a later analysis assigned CDR3 sequences along with most-parsimonious VDJ recombination scenarios. In a later analysis, every TCR beta chain was defined by the combination of its CDR3 amino acid sequence and its V-gene family, and reads without a unique V-gene family were dropped. A later analysis removed 592 highly shared, low-generation-probability nucleotide sequences to deal with suspected cross-contamination and a sequencing artifact. For each public chain, a later analysis derived a clonal expansion index from normalized ranks of inferred template counts within each repertoire. A later analysis computed generation probabilities with a VDJ recombination model fitted to out-of-frame rearrangements, and checked the results against IGoR. A later analysis scored TCR-TCR, TCR-HLA and TCR-CMV co-occurrence with hypergeometric tests, applying a repertoire-size bias correction to TCR pairs. A later analysis estimated false discovery rates by permuting HLA or CMV assignments 20 times. In a later analysis, co-occurring TCRs were grouped using DBSCAN, with TCRdist sequence similarity added in when clustering inside HLA-allele-positive subsets. For co-occurrence clustering, repertoires with fewer than 30,000 or more than 120,000 public chains were excluded, along with a handful of repertoires with anomalous nucleotide sharing. The table comes from immuneACCESS by way of TCRdb, which keeps in-frame sequences with V and J called. Part of the clones is missing from these tables; in studies checked, under half for an unresolved V gene and the rest for unknown reasons. The DNA gave D and trimming, while V, J and clone size come from that table. The record for this sample contains 100,000 to 150,000 clones. The leading ten clones occupy around 1.6% of the sample.

As concerns this clone: Its antigen target is currently unknown.

The TCR sequence derives from a woman aged 40 to 50 in good health and CMV-seropositive. The source material was PBMCs. The receptor chain draws on TRBV30 and TRBJ2-1; TRBD2 is a weak D gene call, 5 bases matching. The CDR3 sequence is CAWSFGENEQFF. The bases are TGTGCCTGGAGTTTTGGGGAGAATGAGCAGTTCTTC.